This TCR beta chain was sequenced for a study of blood T cells in healthy people across ages. Study-level results: A strong correlation was seen between TCR beta diversity and naive T cell percentage.

Per germline, CDR1 MNHEY and CDR2 SMNVEV (reference sequence). Trimming took off 5 bases at V and 3 bases at J, with 17 bases between the two ends. The CDR3 consists of 15 residues. PCR was performed a second time for about 6 to 12 cycles using a sample-barcoded 5' primer and a J-beta primer mix. Each cDNA molecule received a tag from a template-switch adaptor that had 12 random nucleotides. TCRdb independently ran MiXCR on the 5' RACE reads; one entry per CDR3 protein. The table has some 1.6 million distinct CDR3 sequences, roughly 32% seen once. Isolated PBMCs totaled at least 6.5 million in each sample. Comments on this clonotype: Its cognate antigen is unknown.

The sequenced sample consisted of blood. This receptor was obtained from a woman aged 30 to 39 in good health. The rearrangement links TRBV27 to TRBJ2-7, with a weak D call TRBD1 (6 bases). The CDR3 DNA follows: TGTGCCAGCAGTCCCATGACAGGACCGTACTACGAGCAGTACTTC. This sequence encodes CASSPMTGPYYEQYF.